This is a list of T cell receptor beta chains from one sample in a study of blood T cell repertoires in COVID-19. Clones were sequenced by immunoSEQ multiplex PCR, and TCRdb holds only the in-frame ones, with some missing. This sample has over 350,000 clones, with more than 70% found just once. Sequencing used PBMCs or T cells enriched from blood (not recorded which). The receptors were sampled from a woman younger than 30 who had recovered from COVID-19. The CDR3 runs from the conserved cysteine through the conserved F or W. A D gene is named only where the DNA matches it firmly. Only part of the rows carry a size: once, few, many, or a class if the clone is expanded.

v_call,j_call,clone_size,d_call,cdr3_aa,cdr3_nt
TRBV7-3,TRBJ2-2,once,TRBD2,CASSSTSANTGELFF,TGTGCCAGCAGCTCGACTAGCGCGAACACCGGGGAGCTGTTTTTT
TRBV25-1,TRBJ1-6,.,.,CASSRGGGGYNSPLHF,TGTGCCAGCAGCCGAGGAGGGGGAGGGTATAATTCACCCCTCCACTTT
TRBV9,TRBJ1-1,.,.,CASSVDTWNTEAFF,TGTGCCAGCAGCGTAGATACATGGAACACTGAAGCTTTCTTT
TRBV7-2,TRBJ1-5,.,TRBD1,CASSQTRGHSNQPQHF,TGTGCCAGCAGTCAAACCAGGGGGCATAGCAATCAGCCCCAGCATTTT
TRBV5-1,TRBJ2-7,once,TRBD2,CASSREGVTYEQYF,TGCGCCAGCAGCCGGGAGGGGGTTACCTACGAGCAGTACTTC
TRBV6-5,TRBJ2-3,once,.,CASSKDRSPTDTQYF,TGTGCCAGCAGTAAGGACAGATCCCCGACAGATACGCAGTATTTT
TRBV19,TRBJ1-4,.,.,CASSAFGTISSYEKLFF,TGTGCCAGTAGTGCCTTTGGGACAATCAGCTCTTATGAAAAACTGTTTTTT
TRBV16,TRBJ1-4,.,.,CASSPQWIQGEKLFF,TGTGCCAGCAGCCCACAATGGATCCAGGGAGAAAAACTGTTTTTT
TRBV6-1,TRBJ1-1,.,.,CASSEGRGRAFF,TGTGCCAGCAGTGAAGGGCGGGGGAGAGCTTTCTTT
TRBV6-4,TRBJ1-6,few,TRBD1,CASSLTGQGNSPLHF,TGTGCCAGCAGTTTGACCGGACAGGGTAATTCACCCCTCCACTTT
TRBV4-3,TRBJ1-1,.,.,CASSQDPPSDRMNTEAFF,TGCGCCAGCAGCCAAGATCCCCCCTCGGACAGAATGAACACTGAAGCTTTCTTT
TRBV6-2/TRBV6-3,TRBJ2-3,.,.,CASSGGRSSTDTQYF,TGTGCCAGCAGCGGCGGTAGATCTAGCACAGATACGCAGTATTTT
TRBV9,TRBJ1-1,few,.,CASSVAEGTTEAFF,TGTGCCAGCAGCGTAGCGGAGGGCACCACTGAAGCTTTCTTT
TRBV7-6,TRBJ1-1,.,TRBD1,CASRPPGQPWAFF,TGTGCCAGCAGGCCGCCGGGACAGCCTTGGGCTTTCTTT
TRBV7-9,TRBJ1-4,.,.,CASSSGGQPNEKLFF,TGTGCCAGCAGCTCCGGTGGACAGCCTAATGAAAAACTGTTTTTT
TRBV5-1,TRBJ1-2,.,.,CASSGSFNYGYTF,TGCGCCAGCAGTGGCAGTTTTAACTATGGCTACACCTTC
TRBV5-1,TRBJ1-5,.,TRBD1,CASSLDGQVFRPQHF,TGCGCCAGCAGCTTGGATGGACAGGTCTTTCGGCCCCAGCATTTT
TRBV5-4,TRBJ2-3,.,.,CASTLSPTRTDTQYF,TGTGCCAGCACCCTGTCTCCAACGAGGACAGATACGCAGTATTTT
TRBV28,TRBJ2-3,.,TRBD1,CASISPGTGRTDTQYF,TGTGCCAGCATTTCGCCCGGGACAGGGCGCACAGATACGCAGTATTTT
TRBV5-1,TRBJ2-7,.,.,CASSRTPTYEQYF,TGCGCCAGCAGCCGGACACCCACCTACGAGCAGTACTTC
TRBV11-2,TRBJ2-1,.,TRBD2,CASSLGGGQSSYNEQFF,TGTGCCAGCAGCTTGGGGGGGGGTCAGAGCTCCTACAATGAGCAGTTCTTC
TRBV7-9,TRBJ2-3,.,.,CASSFFTGTDTQYF,TGTGCCAGCAGCTTCTTCACAGGCACAGATACGCAGTATTTT
TRBV10-1,TRBJ1-2,.,TRBD1,CASRDRGLDGYTF,TGCGCCAGCAGGGACAGGGGGCTTGATGGCTACACCTTC
TRBV4-2,TRBJ1-4,.,TRBD1,CASSRDRGKKLFF,TGTGCCAGCAGCCGAGACAGGGGGAAAAAACTGTTTTTT
TRBV28,TRBJ2-7,.,TRBD1,CASKGQDYSYEQYF,TGTGCCAGCAAAGGACAGGATTACTCCTACGAGCAGTACTTC
TRBV6-5,TRBJ2-5,.,TRBD1,CASRRTGQETQYF,TGTGCCAGCAGGAGGACAGGGCAGGAGACCCAGTACTTC
TRBV4-3,TRBJ2-7,.,.,CASSQVAGSSYEQYF,TGCGCCAGCAGCCAAGTCGCGGGGAGCTCCTACGAGCAGTACTTC